The 19 T cell receptor beta chains reported below all come from one sample, sequenced in a study of T cells in women clearing cervical HPV infection. Generated by immunoSEQ multiplex PCR, the TCRdb table keeps only in-frame clones and is missing some. The table for this sample gives about 33,000 clones. The sample consisted of blood buffy coat. The receptors here all came from a woman between 18 and 69 years old with a cervical HPV16 infection that either progressed to CIN3+ or cleared (not recorded which).

With regard to this clone: The sequenced fragment ends 3 residues before the CDR3 boundary, so the rest is inferred from the germline J gene. The rearrangement uses TRBV30 and TRBJ1-6, with D perhaps matching TRBD1 (6 bases). Trimming cost V 2 bases and J 7 bases, with 15 bases left between them. This CDR3 is built from 15 residues. Germline loops: CDR1 GTSNPN, CDR2 SVGIG (reference sequence). The CDR3 sequence: CAWSPGGTLNSPLHF. The sequenced CDR3 bases are TGTGCCTGGAGTCCTGGCGGGACACTCAATTCACCC.

Points on this clone: The read terminates 3 residues before the CDR3 end, so the remaining end is supplied by the germline J gene. This chain connects TRBV7-9 to TRBJ1-2; no clear D. CDR3 length equals 15 residues. CDR1 and CDR2 (germline): SEHNR, FQNEAQ (reference sequence). The DNA read from the CDR3 is TGTGCCAGCAGCCCCCCGGGTGATCGGGTCAACGAC. Protein product: CASSPPGDRVND. The CDR3 in its entirety is CASSPPGDRVNDYTF. The full variable domain, rest sourced from reference TRBV7-9 and TRBJ1-2, is DTGVSQNPRHKITKRGQNVTFRCDPISEHNRLYWYRQTLGQGPEFLTYFQNEAQLEKSRLLSDRFSAERPKGSFSTLEIQRTEQGDSAMYLCASSPPGDRVNDYTFGSGTRLTVV.

With regard to this clone: Read sequence stops 3 residues before the CDR3 end, and the germline J gene provides the missing end. V is TRBV20-1 and J is TRBJ1-2; tentatively, D is TRBD1 (6 bases). The germline V gene encodes CDR1 DFQATT and CDR2 SNEGSKA (reference sequence). This CDR3 is 13 amino acids long. CDR3 region: CSARVQGQETYTF. The CDR3 bases that were read are TGCAGTGCTAGAGTTCAGGGGCAGGAGACC.

About this clone itself: The read stops 3 residues short of the end of the CDR3; the missing end is completed from the germline J gene. V is TRBV30 and J is TRBJ1-1; D is unclear. The CDR3 is made up of 12 amino acids. V lost 1 base to trimming and J lost 4 bases, with 7 bases between them. Germline CDR1 is GTSNPN and CDR2 is SVGIG (reference sequence). The CDR3 here is CAWSERATEAFF. Partial CDR3 DNA: TGTGCCTGGAGTGAAAGGGCCACTGAA.

Note on this clone: The read is 3 residues too short to cover the CDR3 end, so that end is filled in from the germline J gene. The chain joins TRBV19 to TRBJ1-2, with D possibly matching TRBD1 (5 bases). This CDR3 is built from 12 residues. Germline V gene data show CDR1 as LNHDA and CDR2 as SQIVND (reference sequence). The ends were cut back, 6 bases at V and 4 bases at J, with 9 bases in the middle. This chain's CDR3 is CASRTEAYGYTF. CDR3 bases read: TGTGCCAGTAGGACAGAGGCCTATGGC.

As for this clone: The read stops 3 residues short of the end of the CDR3; the missing end is completed from the germline J gene. The chain is built from TRBV19 and TRBJ2-3; D perhaps matches TRBD1 (5 bases). Trimming pared 9 bases from V and 3 bases from J, leaving 19 bases between. The CDR3 extends over 15 amino acids. CDR1 and CDR2 (germline): LNHDA, SQIVND (reference sequence). The CDR3 sequence is CASHQRAGLTDTQYF. The covered CDR3 bases are TGTGCCAGCCACCAGCGCGCAGGGTTGACAGATACG.

Worth noting for this clone: The read ends 3 residues before the CDR3 terminus; that terminus is restored from the germline J gene. The V gene is TRBV11-2, the J gene TRBJ2-3; TRBD1 might be the D (6 bases). CDR3 length: 15 amino acids. Trimming removed 0 bases at V and 2 bases at J, with 9 bases between. Germline V gene lookup returns CDR1 SGHAT and CDR2 FQNNGV. The CDR3 DNA, read in part, is TGTGCCAGCAGCTTAGAACAGGGATCCACAGATACG. Protein product: CASSLEQGSTDT. The full CDR3 protein is CASSLEQGSTDTQYF. The full variable domain, rest sourced from reference TRBV11-2 and TRBJ2-3, is EAGVAQSPRYKIIEKRQSVAFWCNPISGHATLYWYQQILGQGPKLLIQFQNNGVVDDSQLPKDRFSAERLKGVDSTLKIQPAKLEDSAVYLCASSLEQGSTDTQYFGPGTRLTVL.

A remark on this clone: The sequenced fragment ends 3 residues before the CDR3 boundary, so the rest is inferred from the germline J gene. The chain carries TRBV7-9 and TRBJ1-1, with 9 bases identical to TRBD1. The CDR3 has 15 amino acids. In germline, CDR1 is SEHNR, CDR2 FQNEAQ (reference sequence). The J segment lost 6 bases and the V segment lost 5 bases, leaving 10 bases of the junction unmatched. Partial CDR3 DNA: TGTGCCAGCAGCCCCCGGACAGGGGCTAAATCTGAA. It is translated as CASSPRTGAKSE. The full CDR3 reads CASSPRTGAKSEAFF.

Notes on this clone: The read falls 3 residues short of the CDR3 end, and the missing part is taken from the germline J gene. This chain joins TRBV5-5 and TRBJ2-5, with D perhaps TRBD2 (6 bases). There are 14 residues in the CDR3. Between the trimmed V and J ends, which lost 0 bases and 1 base, there was a span of 7 bases. Per germline, CDR1 SGHKS and CDR2 YYEKEE (reference sequence). The DNA read from the CDR3 is TGTGCCAGCAGCTTGGAAGCGGGCCAAGAGACC. Translating it yields CASSLEAGQET. The entire CDR3 protein is CASSLEAGQETQYF. Full variable domain (remainder filled in from reference TRBV5-5 and TRBJ2-5): DAGVTQSPTHLIKTRGQQVTLRCSPISGHKSVSWYQQVLGQGPQFIFQYYEKEERGRGNFPDRFSARQFPNYSSELNVNALLLGDSALYLCASSLEAGQETQYFGPGTRLLVL.

With respect to this clone: The read stops 3 residues short of the end of the CDR3; the missing end is completed from the germline J gene. J is TRBJ2-1 and V is TRBV12-3 or TRBV12-4; possible D gene TRBD2, 6 bases. The CDR3 totals 13 residues. V was shortened by 6 bases and J by 8 bases, with 14 bases between the two germline ends. CDR3 bases read: TGTGCCAGCAGCGCCTCACTAGCAGATGAG. Protein: CASSASLADE. The whole CDR3 sequence is CASSASLADEQFF.

For this clone: The observed sequence ends 3 residues before the CDR3 terminus, with the missing tail filled in from the germline J gene. The chain is built from TRBV2 and TRBJ2-2, with a weak D call TRBD2 (6 bases). The CDR3 extends over 15 amino acids. Trimming took 10 bases from V and 0 from J, leaving 15 bases between them. Germline-derived CDR1 and CDR2 are SNHLY and FYNNEI. The DNA read from the CDR3 is TGTGCCACCCGGGGACTCACTTCGAACACCGGGGAG. This gives the protein CATRGLTSNTGE. The whole CDR3 is CATRGLTSNTGELFF.

About this clone itself: The CDR3 goes on 3 residues after the read ends, and that part is filled in from the germline J gene. The J gene is TRBJ2-3, the V gene TRBV10-2; 8 bases align to TRBD2. The CDR3 loop spans 13 amino acids. J lost 4 bases, V lost 9 bases, and 6 bases had no gene match. CDR1 and CDR2 (germline): WSHSY, SAAADI. The sequenced part of the CDR3 DNA is TGCGCCAGTGGCGGGAGGTTGGCAGATACG. Translation gives CASGGRLADT. From start to end, the CDR3 is CASGGRLADTQYF.

CDR3 DNA, as far as it was read: TGCGCCAGCAGCCCCGGTTTAAGCTCCTACGAG. This encodes CASSPGLSSYE. The whole CDR3 protein reads CASSPGLSSYEQYF. The chain links TRBV5-1 to TRBJ2-7; D remains ambiguous. The DNA ends 3 residues before the CDR3 does, and the rest of the CDR3 is filled in from the germline J gene. This CDR3 region has 14 residues. Germline CDR1 and CDR2: SGHRS and YFSETQ. Trimming took 4 bases from V and 0 from J, leaving 11 bases between them.

Turning to this clone: From the germline J gene comes the end of the CDR3, since the read stops 3 residues before it. V gene TRBV5-1 combines with J gene TRBJ2-7, with D perhaps TRBD2 (5 bases). The V gene lost 2 bases and the J gene lost 2 bases, with 11 bases spanning the gap. CDR3 length: 14 amino acids. Germline CDR1 and CDR2: SGHRS and YFSETQ. CDR3 loop: CASSLSRGAYEQYF. CDR3 DNA, as far as it was read: TGCGCCAGCAGCTTATCCCGGGGAGCCTACGAG.

Regarding this clone: Read data end 3 residues before the CDR3 end; the end is taken from the germline J gene. This chain links TRBV20-1 with TRBJ2-7, with 10 bases aligning to TRBD2. After removal of 4 bases from V and 2 bases from J, the junction contained 2 bases not matched to a gene. Germline V gene sequence: CDR1 DFQATT, CDR2 SNEGSKA (reference sequence). The CDR3 spans 13 residues. The chain's CDR3 is CSAKLAGTYEQYF. The part of the CDR3 DNA that was read is TGCAGTGCTAAACTAGCGGGAACCTACGAG.

As concerns this clone: The read is 3 residues too short to cover the CDR3 end, so that end is filled in from the germline J gene. This chain links TRBV11-2 with TRBJ1-1; 10 bases are a match to TRBD1. Trimming removed 5 bases from V and 4 bases from J; junction bases left unmatched: 7. The V gene's germline CDR1 is SGHAT and CDR2 FQNNGV. The CDR3 spans 15 residues. CDR3 DNA, as far as it was read: TGTGCCAGCAGCCGACAGGGGGCGCAAAGCACTGAA. It specifies CASSRQGAQSTE. The complete CDR3 protein is CASSRQGAQSTEAFF.

Points on this clone: The observed sequence ends 3 residues before the CDR3 terminus, with the missing tail filled in from the germline J gene. Additional DNA sequences in this sample encode the identical CDR3. V is TRBV6-1 and J is TRBJ1-3, with 8 nucleotides matching TRBD1. Germline CDR1 reads MNHNS; CDR2 reads SASEGT. The CDR3 is 17 amino acids. With 2 bases clipped from V and 7 bases from J, the junction kept 13 bases outside the gene matches. The part of the CDR3 DNA that was read is TGTGCCAGCAGTGAACCCCCACAGGGGGGGGCCACGAACACC. As protein: CASSEPPQGGATNT. Given in full, the CDR3 is CASSEPPQGGATNTIYF.

About this clone itself: From the germline J gene comes the end of the CDR3, since the read stops 3 residues before it. The chain is built from TRBV7-6 and TRBJ2-1; D unclear. This CDR3 comprises 12 residues. Germline-derived CDR1 and CDR2 are SGHVS and FNYEAQ. V was pared by 4 bases and J by 3 bases, with 4 bases between. CDR3 loop: CASSSNYNEQFF. The DNA read from the CDR3 is TGTGCCAGCAGCTCTAACTACAATGAG.

A word on this clone: Read coverage stops 3 residues before the CDR3 terminus; the germline J gene supplies the remainder. V is TRBV30 and J is TRBJ1-4; no definite D call. This CDR3 comprises 10 residues. Looked up from germline, CDR1 is GTSNPN and CDR2 is SVGIG (reference sequence). Here the CDR3 reads CAVAAGKLFF. The part of the CDR3 DNA that was read is TGTGCCGTTGCAGCGGGGAAA.